This T cell receptor (beta chain) was sequenced for a study of T-cell memory formation after mild COVID-19. The study, taken as a whole, reports: Whether second-wave clones peaking at day 37 were SARS-CoV-2 specific went unconfirmed.

This clonotype occurred a few times. Its antigen is not known. Germline-derived CDR1 and CDR2 are SGHRS and YFSETQ. Losses at the gene ends were 4 bases for V and 4 bases for J; bases not matched to a gene: 9. The CDR3 covers 15 residues. TCRdb passed the 5' RACE reads through MiXCR, listing each CDR3 protein once. The table records roughly 340,000 distinct CDR3 sequences, roughly 15% of them present only once. The receptor was derived from a man aged 18 to 29 who had mild COVID-19 (a few samples of this study predate the infection). Cell type and time point are not known. The specimen was PBMCs or a T cell subset sorted from them (not recorded which). The V call is TRBV5-1, the J call TRBJ1-2; 8 bases match TRBD1. The CDR3 region is CASSDAGGAGYGYTF. CDR3 nucleotides: TGCGCCAGCAGCGACGCAGGGGGCGCAGGCTATGGCTACACCTTC.